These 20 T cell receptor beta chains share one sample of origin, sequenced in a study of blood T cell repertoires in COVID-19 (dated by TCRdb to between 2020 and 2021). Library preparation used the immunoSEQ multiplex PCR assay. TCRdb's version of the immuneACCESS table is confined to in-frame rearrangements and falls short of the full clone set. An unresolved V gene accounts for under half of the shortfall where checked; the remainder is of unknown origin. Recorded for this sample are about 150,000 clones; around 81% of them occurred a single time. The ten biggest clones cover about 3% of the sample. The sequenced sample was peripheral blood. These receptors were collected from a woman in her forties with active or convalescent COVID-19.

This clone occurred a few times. The CDR3 nucleotides read TGTGCCAGCGCCGCGGCAGCGAGACCCGAGCAGTACTTC. Translated: CASAAAARPEQYF. The chain combines TRBV2 with TRBJ2-7; D is unclear. V dropped 8 bases and J dropped 6 bases, with 17 bases sitting between them. The CDR3 totals 13 residues. Germline CDR1 SNHLY, CDR2 FYNNEI.

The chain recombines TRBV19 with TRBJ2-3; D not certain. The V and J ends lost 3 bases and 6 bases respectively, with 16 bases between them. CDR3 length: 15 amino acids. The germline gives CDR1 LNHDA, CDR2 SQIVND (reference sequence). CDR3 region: CASSIGLIAPDTQYF. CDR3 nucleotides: TGTGCCAGTAGTATTGGGTTAATAGCTCCGGATACGCAGTATTTT.

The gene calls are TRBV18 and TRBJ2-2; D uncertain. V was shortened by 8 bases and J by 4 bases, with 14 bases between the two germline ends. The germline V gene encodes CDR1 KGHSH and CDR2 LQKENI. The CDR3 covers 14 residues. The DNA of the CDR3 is TGTGCCAGCCAACCCGGCGGAACCACCGGGGAGCTGTTTTTT. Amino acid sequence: CASQPGGTTGELFF.

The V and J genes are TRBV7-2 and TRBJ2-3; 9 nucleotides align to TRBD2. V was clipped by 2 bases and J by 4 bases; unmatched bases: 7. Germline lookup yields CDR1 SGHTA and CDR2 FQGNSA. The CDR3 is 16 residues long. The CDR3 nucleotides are TGTGCCAGCAGCTTATTTAGCGGGAGTACCTCAGATACGCAGTATTTT. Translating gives CASSLFSGSTSDTQYF.

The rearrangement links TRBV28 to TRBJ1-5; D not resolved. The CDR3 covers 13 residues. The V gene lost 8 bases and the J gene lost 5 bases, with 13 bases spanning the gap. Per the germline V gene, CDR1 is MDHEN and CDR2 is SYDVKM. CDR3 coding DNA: TGTGCCAGCCAAAGTCCAGATTATCAGCCCCAGCATTTT. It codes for CASQSPDYQPQHF.

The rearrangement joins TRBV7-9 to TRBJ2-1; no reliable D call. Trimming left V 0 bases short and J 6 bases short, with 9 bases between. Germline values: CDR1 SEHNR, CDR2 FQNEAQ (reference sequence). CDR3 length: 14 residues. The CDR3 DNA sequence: TGTGCCAGCAGCTTAGCGCTAGTCCTCAATGAGCAGTTCTTC. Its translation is CASSLALVLNEQFF.

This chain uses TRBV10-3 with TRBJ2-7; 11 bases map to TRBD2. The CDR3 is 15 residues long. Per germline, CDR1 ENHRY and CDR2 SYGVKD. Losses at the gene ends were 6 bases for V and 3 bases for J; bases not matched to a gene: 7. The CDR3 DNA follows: TGTGCCATCAGCGCCTCCGGGACTAGCGGCTACGAGCAGTACTTC. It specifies CAISASGTSGYEQYF.

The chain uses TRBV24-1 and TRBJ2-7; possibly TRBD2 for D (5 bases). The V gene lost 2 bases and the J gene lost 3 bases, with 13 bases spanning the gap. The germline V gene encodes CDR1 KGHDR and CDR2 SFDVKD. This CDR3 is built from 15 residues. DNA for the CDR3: TGTGCCACCAGTGATTCGCTTAGGACTGTCTACGAGCAGTACTTC. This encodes CATSDSLRTVYEQYF.

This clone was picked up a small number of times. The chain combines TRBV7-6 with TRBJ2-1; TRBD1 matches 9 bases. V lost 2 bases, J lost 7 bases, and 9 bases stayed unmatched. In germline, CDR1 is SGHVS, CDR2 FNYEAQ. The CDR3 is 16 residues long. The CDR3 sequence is CASSLREGTGMNEQFF. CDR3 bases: TGTGCCAGCAGCTTACGCGAGGGGACAGGGATGAATGAGCAGTTCTTC.

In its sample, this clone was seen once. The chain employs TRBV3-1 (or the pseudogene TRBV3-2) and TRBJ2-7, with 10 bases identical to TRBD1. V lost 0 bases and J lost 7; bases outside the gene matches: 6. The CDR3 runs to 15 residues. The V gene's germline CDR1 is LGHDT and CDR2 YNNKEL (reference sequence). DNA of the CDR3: TGTGCCAGCAGCCAAGATTTGGGACAGGGGCGGGAGCAGTACTTC. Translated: CASSQDLGQGREQYF.

The CDR3 spells CASRYGGREKLFF. For the CDR3, the DNA is TGTGCCAGCAGATACGGGGGGCGAGAAAAACTGTTTTTT. The chain uses TRBV12-3 or TRBV12-4 and TRBJ1-4, with TRBD1 as a possible D gene (6 bases). Between the trimmed V and J ends, which lost 6 bases and 8 bases, there was a span of 13 bases. The CDR3 runs 13 residues.

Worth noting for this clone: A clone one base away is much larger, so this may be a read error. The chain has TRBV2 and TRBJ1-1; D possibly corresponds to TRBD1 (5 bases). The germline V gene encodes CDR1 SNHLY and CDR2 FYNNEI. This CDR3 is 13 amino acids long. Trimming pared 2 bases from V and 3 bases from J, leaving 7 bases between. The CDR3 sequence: CASSEQGHTEAFF. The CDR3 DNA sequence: TGTGCCAGCAGTGAACAGGGCCACACTGAAGCTTTCTTT.

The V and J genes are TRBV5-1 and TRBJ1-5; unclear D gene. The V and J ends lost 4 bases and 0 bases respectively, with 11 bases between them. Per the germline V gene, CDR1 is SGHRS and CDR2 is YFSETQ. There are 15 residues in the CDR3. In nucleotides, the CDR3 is TGCGCCAGCAGCCTCGACGGGTATAGCAATCAGCCCCAGCATTTT. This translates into CASSLDGYSNQPQHF. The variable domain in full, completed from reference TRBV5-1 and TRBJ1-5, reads KAGVTQTPRYLIKTRGQQVTLSCSPISGHRSVSWYQQTPGQGLQFLFEYFSETQRNKGNFPGRFSGRQFSNSRSEMNVSTLELGDSALYLCASSLDGYSNQPQHFGDGTRLSIL.

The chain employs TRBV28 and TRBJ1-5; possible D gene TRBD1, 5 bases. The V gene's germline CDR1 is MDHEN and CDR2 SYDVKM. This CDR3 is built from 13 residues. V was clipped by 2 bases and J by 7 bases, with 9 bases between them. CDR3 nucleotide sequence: TGTGCCAGCAGTTTAGGGGGGGTCCAGCCCCAGCATTTT. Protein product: CASSLGGVQPQHF.

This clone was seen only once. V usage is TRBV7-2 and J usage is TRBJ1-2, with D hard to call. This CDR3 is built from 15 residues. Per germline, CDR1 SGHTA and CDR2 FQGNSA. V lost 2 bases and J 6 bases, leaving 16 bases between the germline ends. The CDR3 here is CASSLRLGSLDGYTF. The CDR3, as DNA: TGTGCCAGCAGCTTAAGATTGGGGAGTTTGGATGGCTACACCTTC.

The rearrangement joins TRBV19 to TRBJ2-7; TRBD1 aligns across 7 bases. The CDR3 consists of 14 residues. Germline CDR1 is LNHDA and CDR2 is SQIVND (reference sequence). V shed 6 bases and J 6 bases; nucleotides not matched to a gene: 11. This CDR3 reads CASRYRTGVGEQYF. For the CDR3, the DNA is TGTGCCAGTAGGTATCGGACAGGTGTGGGCGAGCAGTACTTC.

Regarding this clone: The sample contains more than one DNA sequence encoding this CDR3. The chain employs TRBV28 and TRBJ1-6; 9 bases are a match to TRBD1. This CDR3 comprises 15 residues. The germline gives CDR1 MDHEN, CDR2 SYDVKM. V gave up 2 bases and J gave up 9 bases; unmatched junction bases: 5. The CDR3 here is CASSLGQGYRSPLHF. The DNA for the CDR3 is TGTGCCAGCAGTTTAGGACAGGGGTATCGTTCACCCCTCCACTTT.

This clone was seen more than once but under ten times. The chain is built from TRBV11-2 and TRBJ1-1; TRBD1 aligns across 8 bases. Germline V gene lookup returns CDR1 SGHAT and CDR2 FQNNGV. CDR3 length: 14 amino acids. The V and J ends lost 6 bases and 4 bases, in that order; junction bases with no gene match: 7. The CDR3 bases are TGTGCCAGCAGAGACACAGGGGGAGGCACTGAAGCTTTCTTT. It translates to CASRDTGGGTEAFF.

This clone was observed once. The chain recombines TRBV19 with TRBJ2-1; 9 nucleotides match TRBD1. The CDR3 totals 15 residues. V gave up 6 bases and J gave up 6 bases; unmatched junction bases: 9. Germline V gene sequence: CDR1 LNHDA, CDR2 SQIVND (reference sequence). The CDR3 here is CASRKTGGAGNEQFF. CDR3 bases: TGTGCCAGTAGGAAAACAGGGGGCGCTGGCAATGAGCAGTTCTTC.

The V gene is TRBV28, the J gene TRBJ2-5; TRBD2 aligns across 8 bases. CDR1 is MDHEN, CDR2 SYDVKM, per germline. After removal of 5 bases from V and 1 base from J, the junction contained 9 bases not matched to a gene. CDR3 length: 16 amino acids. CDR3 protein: CASSPVAGSLQETQYF. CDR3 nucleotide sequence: TGTGCCAGCAGTCCCGTAGCGGGAAGCCTCCAAGAGACCCAGTACTTC.